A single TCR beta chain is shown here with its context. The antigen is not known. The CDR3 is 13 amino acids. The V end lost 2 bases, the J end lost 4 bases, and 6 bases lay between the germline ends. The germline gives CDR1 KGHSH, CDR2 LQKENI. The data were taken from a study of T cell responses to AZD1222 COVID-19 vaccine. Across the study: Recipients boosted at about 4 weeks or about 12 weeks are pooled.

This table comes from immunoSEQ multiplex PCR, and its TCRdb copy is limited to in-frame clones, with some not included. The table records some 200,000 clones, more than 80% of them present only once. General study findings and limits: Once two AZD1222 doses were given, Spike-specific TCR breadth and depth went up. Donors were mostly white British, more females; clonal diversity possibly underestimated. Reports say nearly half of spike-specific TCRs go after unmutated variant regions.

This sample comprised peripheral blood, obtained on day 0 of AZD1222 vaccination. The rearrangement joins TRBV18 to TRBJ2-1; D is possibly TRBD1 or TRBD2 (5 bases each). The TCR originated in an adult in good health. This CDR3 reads CASSPGGYNEQFF. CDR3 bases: TGTGCCAGCTCACCAGGGGGATACAATGAGCAGTTCTTC.